A selection of T cell receptor beta chains follows, all from one sample in a study of T-cell memory formation after mild COVID-19. MiXCR, applied by TCRdb to the 5' RACE reads, yields one record per CDR3 protein. The sample contains nearly 110,000 distinct CDR3 sequences, about 18% of which appear only once. The sequencing sample was made of PBMCs or a T cell subset sorted from them (not recorded which). These receptor sequences come from an adult woman who had mild COVID-19 (a few samples of this study predate the infection). Cell type and time point are not known. Both conserved end residues are part of each CDR3. Fields, in order: D gene, V gene, clone size, J gene, CDR3 protein, CDR3 DNA. A D gene is named only where the DNA matches it firmly. Size tells how often a clone was seen (once, few, many) or the class of an expanded clone, and some rows leave it out.

D: TRBD2
V: TRBV6-5
size: -
J: TRBJ2-1
CDR3: CASSYGLAGGYNEQFF
DNA: TGTGCCAGCAGTTACGGACTAGCGGGAGGGTACAATGAGCAGTTCTTC

D: TRBD1
V: TRBV9
size: -
J: TRBJ1-1
CDR3: CASTQGAGGTEAFF
DNA: TGTGCCAGCACCCAGGGGGCGGGGGGCACTGAAGCTTTCTTT

D: -
V: TRBV4-3
size: few
J: TRBJ2-7
CDR3: CASSQGVGSAEQYF
DNA: TGCGCCAGCAGCCAAGGGGTCGGCTCCGCCGAGCAGTACTTC

D: TRBD2
V: TRBV12-3/TRBV12-4
size: -
J: TRBJ2-3
CDR3: CASSLTSGGSTDTQYF
DNA: TGTGCCAGCAGTTTAACTAGCGGTGGATCGACAGATACGCAGTATTTT

D: -
V: TRBV12-3/TRBV12-4
size: few
J: TRBJ1-5
CDR3: CASSLKGGQPQHF
DNA: TGTGCCAGCAGTTTAAAGGGGGGTCAGCCCCAGCATTTT

D: -
V: TRBV4-3
size: -
J: TRBJ2-1
CDR3: CASSPSRVPYNEQFF
DNA: TGCGCCAGCAGTCCTAGCAGGGTACCCTACAATGAGCAGTTCTTC

D: TRBD2
V: TRBV4-1
size: few
J: TRBJ2-1
CDR3: CASSQDGTSGVINEQFF
DNA: TGCGCCAGCAGCCAAGATGGGACTAGCGGGGTCATCAATGAGCAGTTCTTC

D: TRBD1
V: TRBV7-9
size: -
J: TRBJ1-2
CDR3: CASSNRDRGVYTF
DNA: TGTGCCAGCAGCAACCGGGACAGGGGTGTCTACACCTTC

D: TRBD1
V: TRBV10-3
size: -
J: TRBJ2-6
CDR3: CAISEPRDSHYSGANVLTF
DNA: TGTGCCATCAGTGAGCCCCGGGACAGCCACTACTCTGGGGCCAACGTCCTGACTTTC

D: -
V: TRBV4-1
size: many
J: TRBJ1-1
CDR3: CASSQAGLNTEAFF
DNA: TGCGCCAGCAGCCAAGCCGGACTGAACACTGAAGCTTTCTTT

D: TRBD1
V: TRBV20-1
size: few
J: TRBJ1-6
CDR3: CSARRPGTGPYNSPLHF
DNA: TGCAGTGCTAGACGTCCCGGGACAGGACCCTATAATTCACCCCTCCACTTT

D: -
V: TRBV7-9
size: -
J: TRBJ2-7
CDR3: CASSRTESSYEQYF
DNA: TGTGCCAGCAGTCGGACCGAGAGCTCCTACGAGCAGTACTTC

D: -
V: TRBV12-3/TRBV12-4
size: -
J: TRBJ1-2
CDR3: CASSPLEGDTNYGYTF
DNA: TGTGCCAGCAGTCCCCTGGAGGGCGACACTAACTATGGCTACACCTTC

D: -
V: TRBV2
size: many
J: TRBJ2-7
CDR3: CASKDSSYEQYF
DNA: TGTGCCAGCAAGGATAGCTCCTACGAGCAGTACTTC

D: -
V: TRBV20-1
size: -
J: TRBJ1-1
CDR3: CSAREAREVIVDTEAFF
DNA: TGCAGTGCTAGAGAAGCCAGGGAGGTAATAGTGGACACTGAAGCTTTCTTT

D: TRBD2
V: TRBV7-9
size: few
J: TRBJ2-1
CDR3: CASNLIPGLAGANEQFF
DNA: TGTGCCAGCAACCTAATCCCGGGACTAGCGGGAGCCAATGAGCAGTTCTTC

D: TRBD1
V: TRBV20-1
size: -
J: TRBJ1-5
CDR3: CSARDLDRVDQPQHF
DNA: TGCAGTGCTAGAGATCTTGACAGGGTTGATCAGCCCCAGCATTTT

D: TRBD1
V: TRBV20-1
size: few
J: TRBJ2-7
CDR3: CSARHTLGQVTYEQYF
DNA: TGCAGTGCTAGGCACACGTTGGGACAGGTAACCTACGAGCAGTACTTC

D: TRBD1
V: TRBV5-1
size: -
J: TRBJ1-5
CDR3: CASSRPRQGRNSNQPQHF
DNA: TGCGCCAGCAGCCGCCCCCGACAGGGGCGAAATAGCAATCAGCCCCAGCATTTT

D: -
V: TRBV12-3/TRBV12-4
size: few
J: TRBJ1-5
CDR3: CASSLEGGSNQPQHF
DNA: TGTGCCAGCAGTTTAGAAGGGGGAAGCAATCAGCCCCAGCATTTT

D: -
V: TRBV4-1
size: -
J: TRBJ2-7
CDR3: CASSQEQGVSEQYF
DNA: TGCGCCAGCAGCCAAGAACAAGGGGTGAGTGAGCAGTACTTC

D: TRBD2
V: TRBV29-1
size: few
J: TRBJ2-7
CDR3: CSVAQGLAVSYEQYF
DNA: TGCAGCGTCGCGCAGGGACTAGCGGTTTCTTACGAGCAGTACTTC

D: -
V: TRBV5-1
size: few
J: TRBJ1-1
CDR3: CASSLATLNTEAFF
DNA: TGCGCCAGCAGCTTGGCTACGCTGAACACTGAAGCTTTCTTT

D: -
V: TRBV3-1
size: -
J: TRBJ2-5
CDR3: CASSQDSLTTLPETQYF
DNA: TGTGCCAGCAGCCAAGATAGCCTCACTACCCTTCCAGAGACCCAGTACTTC

D: -
V: TRBV7-8
size: -
J: TRBJ1-5
CDR3: CASSLPGVGNQPQHF
DNA: TGTGCCAGCAGCTTACCAGGGGTTGGCAATCAGCCCCAGCATTTT

D: TRBD1
V: TRBV5-6
size: few
J: TRBJ2-1
CDR3: CASSLGTGKHNEQFF
DNA: TGTGCCAGCAGCCTAGGGACAGGGAAACACAATGAGCAGTTCTTC

D: -
V: TRBV7-9
size: many
J: TRBJ2-7
CDR3: CASSDLYEQYF
DNA: TGTGCCAGCAGCGACCTCTACGAGCAGTACTTC

D: -
V: TRBV6-6
size: few
J: TRBJ2-5
CDR3: CASSYSAGETQYF
DNA: TGTGCCAGCAGTTACTCGGCGGGGGAGACCCAGTACTTC

D: TRBD1
V: TRBV7-9
size: -
J: TRBJ2-1
CDR3: CASSPSGQGINEQFF
DNA: TGTGCCAGCAGCCCCTCGGGACAGGGCATCAATGAGCAGTTCTTC

D: TRBD1
V: TRBV7-3
size: few
J: TRBJ2-5
CDR3: CASSLFGQGVLETQYF
DNA: TGTGCCAGCAGCTTATTCGGCCAGGGGGTTTTGGAGACCCAGTACTTC

D: -
V: TRBV10-2
size: once
J: TRBJ2-3
CDR3: CASSESTFGGQGDTQYF
DNA: TGCGCCAGCAGTGAGTCGACTTTCGGGGGCCAGGGGGATACGCAGTATTTT

D: -
V: TRBV4-3
size: few
J: TRBJ2-4
CDR3: CASSQFLPEAKNIQYF
DNA: TGCGCCAGCAGCCAATTCCTGCCCGAAGCCAAAAACATTCAGTACTTC